The 21 T cell receptor beta chains in this list originate from one sample, sequenced in a study of T-cell reconstitution after alpha-beta-depleted transplantation in children. It was with unique molecular identifiers that the TCRbeta library was prepared. TCRdb re-derived calls from the PCR reads in MiXCR, one entry per CDR3 protein. The data show hundreds of thousands of distinct CDR3 sequences, 9.5% to 15% seen once. This specimen was PBMCs from the stem cell graft donor, taken from the stem cell graft. The receptors originated from a human donor who donated a stem cell graft to a child with combined immunodeficiency.

The gene calls are TRBV5-5 and TRBJ2-1; no clear D. Germline V gene sequence: CDR1 SGHKS, CDR2 YYEKEE (reference sequence). This CDR3 spans 15 amino acids. V lost 5 bases to trimming and J lost 4 bases, with 16 bases between them. The CDR3 region is CASRIGSSWYNEQFF. CDR3 nucleotide sequence: TGTGCCAGCAGGATCGGTTCTAGTTGGTACAATGAGCAGTTCTTC.

The chain carries TRBV27 and TRBJ2-5; D might be TRBD1 (5 bases). The germline V gene has CDR1 MNHEY and CDR2 SMNVEV (reference sequence). The germline V and J ends were trimmed by 6 bases and 2 bases, with 10 bases remaining between them. The CDR3 is 13 residues long. The CDR3 sequence: CASRDSIQETQYF. CDR3 nucleotides: TGTGCCAGCAGAGACAGTATTCAAGAGACCCAGTACTTC.

The chain links TRBV4-1 to TRBJ1-1; unclear D gene. Germline CDR1 reads MGHRA; CDR2 reads YSYEKL. CDR3 length: 12 amino acids. V was shortened by 7 bases and J by 2 bases, with 8 bases between the two germline ends. The CDR3 region has the DNA TGCGCCAGCAAGTACGAAAACACTGAAGCTTTCTTT. Translated, it gives CASKYENTEAFF.

The CDR3 loop reads CSVERGTGSREQFF. CDR3 DNA sequence: TGCAGCGTTGAAAGAGGGACAGGCAGCAGAGAGCAGTTCTTC. J is TRBJ2-1 and V is TRBV29-1; TRBD1 aligns across 8 bases. In germline, CDR1 is SQVTM, CDR2 ANQGSEA. Trimming removed 2 bases from V and 10 bases from J; junction bases left unmatched: 10. This CDR3 has 14 amino acids.

This clonotype was recorded once. V usage is TRBV7-6 and J usage is TRBJ2-1; TRBD2 is a possible D gene (5 bases). Germline V lookup: CDR1 SGHVS, CDR2 FNYEAQ. This CDR3 comprises 13 residues. Deletions cut 5 bases from V and 5 bases from J, with 10 bases between. CDR3 protein: CASSPTRNNEQFF. The CDR3 DNA is TGTGCCAGCAGCCCTACTAGAAACAATGAGCAGTTCTTC. The full variable domain, its missing parts supplied by reference TRBV7-6 and TRBJ2-1, is GAGVSQSPRYKVTKRGQDVALRCDPISGHVSLYWYRQALGQGPEFLTYFNYEAQQDKSGLPNDRFSAERPEGSISTLTIQRTEQRDSAMYRCASSPTRNNEQFFGPGTRLTVL.

The chain joins TRBV12-3 or TRBV12-4 to TRBJ2-1, with D tentatively TRBD1 (5 bases). The length of the CDR3 is 15 residues. Deletions cut 3 bases from V and 6 bases from J, with 15 bases between. CDR3 loop: CASSLGRAGVNEQFF. The CDR3 DNA sequence: TGTGCCAGCAGTTTGGGCAGGGCCGGAGTCAATGAGCAGTTCTTC.

Many counts were recorded for this clonotype. J is TRBJ2-1 and V is TRBV4-3, with 9 nucleotides matching TRBD2. The CDR3 covers 15 residues. Germline CDR1 LGHNA, CDR2 YSLEER. V gave up 5 bases and J gave up 4 bases; unmatched junction bases: 6. CDR3 coding DNA: TGCGCCAGCAGCGCCGGGACTAGCCGTTACAATGAGCAGTTCTTC. It encodes CASSAGTSRYNEQFF.

This clonotype was detected many times. The chain couples TRBV21-1 to TRBJ1-6; the table assigns TRBD1, which was not confirmed against the DNA. TRBV21-1 is described as a pseudogene. This CDR3 is built from 19 residues. CDR3 sequence: CASSKAPGQIMAYNSPLHF. Here the CDR3 DNA reads TGTGCCAGCAGCAAAGCCCCGGGGCAGATCATGGCCTATAATTCACCCCTCCACTTT.

CDR3 protein: CASSATSGSVSYEQYF. In nucleotides, the CDR3 is TGTGCCAGCTCCGCGACTAGCGGGAGTGTGAGCTACGAGCAGTACTTC. J is TRBJ2-7 and V is TRBV18, with TRBD2 matching 12 bases. This CDR3 is 16 amino acids long. The V gene's germline CDR1 is KGHSH and CDR2 LQKENI. After removal of 6 bases from V and 3 bases from J, the junction contained 9 bases not matched to a gene. Variable domain in full (rest from reference TRBV18 and TRBJ2-7): NAGVMQNPRHLVRRRGQEARLRCSPMKGHSHVYWYRQLPEEGLKFMVYLQKENIIDESGMPKERFSAEFPKEGPSILRIQQVVRGDSAAYFCASSATSGSVSYEQYFGPGTRLTVT.

This clonotype was observed a handful of times. The rearrangement uses TRBV7-2 and TRBJ1-1, with 8 nucleotides matching TRBD1. The CDR3 totals 17 residues. Trimming cost V 6 bases and J 6 bases; bases outside gene matches: 18. Germline V gene sequence: CDR1 SGHTA, CDR2 FQGNSA. CDR3 bases: TGTGCCAGCAGACCTGCCCGACTGGGCAGGGGGCGCGCTGAAGCTTTCTTT. Translated: CASRPARLGRGRAEAFF.

This clonotype showed up many times. J is TRBJ2-3 and V is TRBV12-3 or TRBV12-4, with D tentatively TRBD1 (5 bases). The CDR3 is 13 amino acids. V was pared by 6 bases and J by 1 base, with 8 bases between. The CDR3 loop reads CASSLTGTDTQYF. The CDR3, as DNA: TGTGCCAGCAGCCTGACAGGCACAGATACGCAGTATTTT.

The chain uses TRBV6-5 and TRBJ1-6; D remains unclear. Germline V gene data show CDR1 as MNHEY and CDR2 as SVGAGI. CDR3 length equals 16 residues. V was trimmed by 0 bases and J by 7 bases, leaving 13 bases between them. The CDR3 is CASSYSGGRGNSPLHF. The CDR3 nucleotides are TGTGCCAGCAGTTACTCGGGAGGGAGAGGAAATTCACCCCTCCACTTT.

The CDR3 protein is CASSLGTSGRARSYNEQFF. CDR3 sequence (DNA): TGCGCCAGCAGCTTGGGGACTAGCGGGAGGGCCAGGTCCTACAATGAGCAGTTCTTC. V usage is TRBV5-1 and J usage is TRBJ2-1; 15 nucleotides line up with TRBD2. Looked up from germline, CDR1 is SGHRS and CDR2 is YFSETQ. CDR3 length: 19 amino acids. V was pared by 0 bases and J by 1 base, with 5 bases of the junction left unmatched.

Of note for this clonotype: This could be a read error, since a much larger clone is one nucleotide away. CDR3 region: CCARDQGAVSLGKNIQYF. CDR3 bases: TGCTGTGCTAGAGATCAGGGGGCTGTTTCCCTTGGCAAAAACATTCAGTACTTC. The chain has TRBV20-1 and TRBJ2-4; 8 nucleotides align to TRBD1. Germline V gene lookup returns CDR1 DFQATT and CDR2 SNEGSKA (reference sequence). CDR3 length: 18 residues.

The table lists this clonotype with a few counts. This chain connects TRBV12-3 or TRBV12-4 to TRBJ2-7; perhaps D is TRBD1 or TRBD2 (5 bases each). CDR3 length equals 14 residues. V dropped 5 bases and J dropped 5 bases, with 16 bases sitting between them. As DNA, the CDR3 is TGTGCCAGCAGTCTTTTCGGGGCCCTCAACGAGCAGTACTTC. Translated, it gives CASSLFGALNEQYF.

Many counts were recorded for this clonotype. This rearrangement joins TRBV12-3 or TRBV12-4 to TRBJ2-1, with D unresolved. CDR3 length: 14 residues. Trimming removed 5 bases at V and 0 bases at J, with 8 bases between. This CDR3 is CASSPGTSYNEQFF. In nucleotides, the CDR3 is TGTGCCAGCAGTCCCGGAACCTCCTACAATGAGCAGTTCTTC.

This clonotype was observed many times. The V call is TRBV12-3 or TRBV12-4, the J call TRBJ2-3, with a possible D match to TRBD2 (6 bases). CDR3 length: 16 amino acids. Trimming stripped 0 bases from V and 2 bases from J, with 12 bases between. CDR3 protein: CASSLAGGGSTDTQYF. The CDR3 region has the DNA TGTGCCAGCAGTTTAGCGGGGGGAGGCTCCACAGATACGCAGTATTTT.

This clonotype was picked up many times. V and J are TRBV5-1 and TRBJ2-1; possibly TRBD1 for D (5 bases). V was trimmed by 3 bases and J by 5 bases, leaving 9 bases between them. Germline V CDR1 and CDR2: SGHRS, YFSETQ. The CDR3 is 13 residues long. The chain's CDR3 is CASSWGHHNEQFF. The CDR3 bases are TGCGCCAGCAGCTGGGGCCACCACAATGAGCAGTTCTTC.

The rearrangement links TRBV12-3 or TRBV12-4 to TRBJ2-1; 10 bases match TRBD2. The V segment lost 2 bases and the J segment 8 bases; nucleotides outside the gene matches: 21. The CDR3 is 20 amino acids. The CDR3 region has the DNA TGTGCCAGCAGTTTATGGTCTTGGCTAGCGGGGGTAAGAGGTGAAGATGAGCAGTTCTTC. Translating gives CASSLWSWLAGVRGEDEQFF.

This clonotype was recorded a few times. Written as DNA, the CDR3 is TGTGCCAGCAGCCGTCCACAGGGTTGGAATCAGCCCCAGCATTTT. Translating it yields CASSRPQGWNQPQHF. This chain links TRBV11-3 with TRBJ1-5; tentative D call: TRBD1 (6 bases). Trimming removed 5 bases at V and 4 bases at J, with 15 bases between. The CDR3 length is 15 residues. The V gene's germline CDR1 is SGHNT and CDR2 YENEEA.

This clonotype was detected only a few times. The V call is TRBV7-9, the J call TRBJ2-7; possibly TRBD2 for D (5 bases). The CDR3 consists of 12 residues. Germline CDR1 reads SEHNR; CDR2 reads FQNEAQ (reference sequence). Trimming pared 4 bases from V and 4 bases from J, leaving 8 bases between. CDR3: CASSSDWYEQYF. The CDR3 nucleotides read TGTGCCAGCAGCTCGGACTGGTACGAGCAGTACTTC.